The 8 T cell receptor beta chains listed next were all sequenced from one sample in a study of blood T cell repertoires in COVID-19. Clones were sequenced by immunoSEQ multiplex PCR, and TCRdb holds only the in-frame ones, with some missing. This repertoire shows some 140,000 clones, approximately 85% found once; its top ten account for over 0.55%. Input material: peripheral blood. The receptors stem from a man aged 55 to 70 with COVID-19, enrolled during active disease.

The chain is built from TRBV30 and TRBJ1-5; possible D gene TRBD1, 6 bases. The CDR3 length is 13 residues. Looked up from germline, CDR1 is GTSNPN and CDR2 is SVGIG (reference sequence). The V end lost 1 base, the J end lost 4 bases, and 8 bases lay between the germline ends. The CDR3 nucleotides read TGTGCCTGGAGTGACCAGGGGAATCAGCCCCAGCATTTT. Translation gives CAWSDQGNQPQHF.

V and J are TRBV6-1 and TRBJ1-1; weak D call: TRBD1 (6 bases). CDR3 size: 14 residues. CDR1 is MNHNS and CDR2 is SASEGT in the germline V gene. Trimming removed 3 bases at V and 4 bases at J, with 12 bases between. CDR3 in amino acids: CASSDSRGSTEAFF. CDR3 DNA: TGTGCCAGCAGTGATAGCAGGGGTAGCACTGAAGCTTTCTTT.

CDR3 region: CATSRDMFGTGQHF. Written as DNA, the CDR3 is TGTGCCACCAGCAGAGATATGTTCGGGACAGGCCAGCATTTT. The chain has TRBV15 and TRBJ1-5, with 8 bases that match TRBD1. The germline V gene encodes CDR1 LNHNV and CDR2 YYDKDF (reference sequence). The junction had 7 bases not matched to a gene; V was cut back by 0 bases and J by 12 bases. The CDR3 runs 14 residues.

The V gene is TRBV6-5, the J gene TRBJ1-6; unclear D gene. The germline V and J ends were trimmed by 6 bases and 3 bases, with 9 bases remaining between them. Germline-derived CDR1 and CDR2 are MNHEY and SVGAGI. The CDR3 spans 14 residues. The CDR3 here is CASRTRDYNSPLHF. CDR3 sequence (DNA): TGTGCCAGCAGGACCCGGGACTATAATTCACCCCTCCACTTT.

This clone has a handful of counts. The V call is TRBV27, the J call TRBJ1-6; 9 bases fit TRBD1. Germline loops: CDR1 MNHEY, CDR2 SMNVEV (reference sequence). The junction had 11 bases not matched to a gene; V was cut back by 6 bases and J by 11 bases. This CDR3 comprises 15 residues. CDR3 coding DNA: TGTGCCAGCAGCCAGGGGGGGACAGGGTGGACACCCCTCCACTTT. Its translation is CASSQGGTGWTPLHF.

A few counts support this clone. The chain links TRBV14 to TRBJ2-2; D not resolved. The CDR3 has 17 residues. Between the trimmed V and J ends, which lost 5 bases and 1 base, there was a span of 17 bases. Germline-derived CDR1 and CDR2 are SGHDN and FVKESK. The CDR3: CASSLRSAAWNTGELFF. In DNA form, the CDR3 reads TGTGCCAGCAGCTTAAGAAGTGCAGCGTGGAACACCGGGGAGCTGTTTTTT.

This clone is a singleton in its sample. The CDR3 region has the DNA TGCGCCAGCAGCCAAGGGCCAGGAGGAAGGGATAATGAAAAACTGTTTTTT. Protein: CASSQGPGGRDNEKLFF. The rearrangement uses TRBV4-3 and TRBJ1-4; D unclear. The CDR3 totals 17 residues. The ends were cut back, 1 base at V and 4 bases at J, with 16 bases in the middle. Germline values: CDR1 LGHNA, CDR2 YSLEER.

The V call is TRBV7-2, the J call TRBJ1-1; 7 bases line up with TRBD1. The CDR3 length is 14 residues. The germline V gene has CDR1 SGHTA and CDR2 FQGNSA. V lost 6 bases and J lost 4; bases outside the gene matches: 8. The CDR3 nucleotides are TGTGCCAGCAGGGGCCTAAGGGGGCCCACTGAAGCTTTCTTT. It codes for CASRGLRGPTEAFF.